A single sample is the source of the 20 T cell receptor beta chains below, sequenced in a study of regulatory and conventional T cells in RAG deficiency. Libraries were prepared by immunoSEQ multiplex PCR; TCRdb keeps only in-frame clonotypes and omits some of them. Here the sample spans about 19,000 clones, 87% being singletons. Regulatory T cells were sorted from blood as CD4+ CD25-high CD127-low cells. These same data were also listed under a study on regulatory T cells. This second report adds: The primer mix had 52 TRBV and 13 TRBJ primers.

The specimen sequenced was Tregs sorted from blood. The source is a human donor in good health.

The genes are TRBV6-1 and TRBJ1-5; D unresolved. This CDR3 is built from 14 residues. Trimming removed 3 bases at V and 3 bases at J, with 9 bases between. Germline values: CDR1 MNHNS, CDR2 SASEGT. The CDR3 nucleotides read TGTGCCAGCAGTGAGGGTCTATCCAATCAGCCCCAGCATTTT. This gives the protein CASSEGLSNQPQHF.

The chain carries TRBV29-1 and TRBJ2-3; 10 nucleotides match TRBD2. CDR1 is SQVTM and CDR2 is ANQGSEA in the germline V gene. J was trimmed by 4 bases and V by 5 bases; bases with no gene match: 12. The CDR3 runs to 16 residues. CDR3 bases: TGCAGCGTTCCCTCACTCACGGGACTAGCGTCAGATACGCAGTATTTT. As protein: CSVPSLTGLASDTQYF.

V gene TRBV29-1 combines with J gene TRBJ2-7; D remains unclear. The CDR3 has 13 amino acids. The V gene's germline CDR1 is SQVTM and CDR2 ANQGSEA. With 4 bases removed from V and 2 bases from J, the gap between germline ends came to 12 bases. For the CDR3, the DNA is TGCAGCGTTGTTTCCAGACCTACCTACGAGCAGTACTTC. Encoded protein: CSVVSRPTYEQYF.

Concerning this clone itself: At the DNA level, this CDR3 is encoded by other sequences in the same sample as well. The chain joins TRBV30 to TRBJ1-5, with D uncertain. Looked up from germline, CDR1 is GTSNPN and CDR2 is SVGIG (reference sequence). V lost 0 bases to trimming and J lost 6 bases, with 9 bases between them. This CDR3 has 13 residues. In DNA, the CDR3 is TGTGCCTGGAGTGTGGCCAATCGTCAGCCCCAGCATTTT. Protein product: CAWSVANRQPQHF. Full variable domain (rest looked up from reference TRBV30 and TRBJ1-5): SQTIHQWPATLVQPVGSPLSLECTVEGTSNPNLYWYRQAAGRGLQLLFYSVGIGQISSEVPQNLSASRPQDRQFILSSKKLLLSDSGFYLCAWSVANRQPQHFGDGTRLSIL.

This sequence joins TRBV15 and TRBJ2-2, with D hard to call. Per the germline V gene, CDR1 is LNHNV and CDR2 is YYDKDF (reference sequence). This CDR3 comprises 15 residues. V shed 0 bases and J shed 5 bases, with 10 bases lying between them. The CDR3 sequence: CATSRDLEATGELFF. CDR3 DNA sequence: TGTGCCACCAGCAGAGATTTAGAGGCGACCGGGGAGCTGTTTTTT.

CDR3 amino acids: CASSIGGNEKLFF. Here the CDR3 DNA reads TGTGCCAGTAGTATCGGCGGAAATGAAAAACTGTTTTTT. V gene TRBV19 combines with J gene TRBJ1-4; D call uncertain. The CDR3 spans 13 residues. V dropped 3 bases and J dropped 5 bases, with 7 bases sitting between them. The germline V gene has CDR1 LNHDA and CDR2 SQIVND (reference sequence).

The genes are TRBV2 and TRBJ2-5, with a weak D call TRBD1 (5 bases). CDR3 size: 14 residues. Per germline, CDR1 SNHLY and CDR2 FYNNEI. V shed 4 bases and J shed 5 bases, with 14 bases lying between them. This chain's CDR3 is CASSVGRAGETQYF. CDR3 in DNA: TGTGCCAGCAGTGTGGGCAGGGCTGGGGAGACCCAGTACTTC.

This rearrangement joins TRBV9 to TRBJ2-3, with 8 positions matching TRBD2. The CDR3 is 15 residues long. Germline V gene data show CDR1 as SGDLS and CDR2 as YYNGEE. Losses at the gene ends were 4 bases for V and 6 bases for J; bases not matched to a gene: 10. CDR3 coding DNA: TGTGCCAGCAGCCTACTACAAGCGGGAGCGGATACGCAGTATTTT. This translates into CASSLLQAGADTQYF.

The chain is built from TRBV6-1 and TRBJ1-5; a weak D match, TRBD1 (5 bases). Between the trimmed V and J ends, which lost 4 bases and 5 bases, there was a span of 15 bases. Per the germline V gene, CDR1 is MNHNS and CDR2 is SASEGT. This CDR3 is 15 amino acids long. The CDR3 region has the DNA TGTGCCAGCAGTGGTGGGGCATTTGGGGATCAGCCCCAGCATTTT. Protein sequence: CASSGGAFGDQPQHF.

The V and J genes are TRBV7-6 and TRBJ1-5; possible D gene TRBD1, 5 bases. CDR3 size: 16 residues. Germline lookup yields CDR1 SGHVS and CDR2 FNYEAQ. V lost 2 bases to trimming and J lost 2 bases, with 13 bases between them. The CDR3 here is CASSLWAGKGNQPQHF. The CDR3 DNA is TGTGCCAGCAGCTTATGGGCAGGGAAGGGCAATCAGCCCCAGCATTTT.

The chain joins TRBV6-6 to TRBJ2-3, with 8 bases fitting TRBD2. Trimming at V came to 6 bases and at J to 6 bases, leaving 8 bases not matched to a gene. There are 14 residues in the CDR3. Per germline, CDR1 MNHNY and CDR2 SVGAGI (reference sequence). The CDR3 nucleotides read TGTGCCAGCAGACACACGAGCGGGAGCGATACGCAGTATTTT. It yields the protein CASRHTSGSDTQYF.

The chain uses TRBV5-6 and TRBJ1-2; D unclear. The germline V gene has CDR1 SGHDT and CDR2 YYEEEE. The V and J ends lost 4 bases and 4 bases respectively, with 14 bases between them. This CDR3 spans 14 amino acids. The CDR3 loop is CASSRLRGIYGYTF. CDR3 coding DNA: TGTGCCAGCAGCCGCCTGCGGGGTATCTATGGCTACACCTTC.

Regarding this clone: Other DNA sequences in the sample encode the same CDR3. The rearrangement links TRBV6-1 to TRBJ1-5; 7 bases line up with TRBD1. This CDR3 contains 14 residues. CDR1 is MNHNS, CDR2 SASEGT, per germline. V shed 7 bases and J 3 bases; nucleotides not matched to a gene: 6. DNA for the CDR3: TGTGCCAGCAAGTCAGGGGGACCCAATCAGCCCCAGCATTTT. Translating it yields CASKSGGPNQPQHF.

CDR3 in DNA: TGTGCCAGCAGCCCAGCGGGTAGCGGGGGGGTTCAATACGAGCAGTACTTC. Translated: CASSPAGSGGVQYEQYF. This rearrangement joins TRBV9 to TRBJ2-7; 11 positions agree with TRBD2. J was trimmed by 4 bases and V by 4 bases; bases with no gene match: 13. Germline V lookup: CDR1 SGDLS, CDR2 YYNGEE. The CDR3 is 17 amino acids.

The V and J genes are TRBV21-1 and TRBJ1-6; the D call TRBD1 from the table was never checked on the DNA. TRBV21-1 is described as a pseudogene. This CDR3 is 16 amino acids long. The DNA of the CDR3 is TGTGCCAGCAGCAAACTCAGACAGGCTTATAATTCACCCCTCCACTTT. Its translation: CASSKLRQAYNSPLHF.

This rearrangement joins TRBV2 to TRBJ1-6, with 8 nucleotides matching TRBD1. The junction had 7 bases not matched to a gene; V was cut back by 7 bases and J by 2 bases. Germline V CDR1 and CDR2: SNHLY, FYNNEI. The CDR3 has 16 amino acids. This chain's CDR3 is CASKGQGSTYNSPLHF. The DNA for the CDR3 is TGTGCCAGCAAAGGACAGGGTTCTACCTATAATTCACCCCTCCACTTT.

Here the CDR3 reads CASSIPGQGWTEAFF. Written as DNA, the CDR3 is TGTGCCAGTAGTATCCCGGGACAGGGTTGGACTGAAGCTTTCTTT. The J gene is TRBJ1-1, the V gene TRBV19, with TRBD1 matching 9 bases. CDR1 is LNHDA, CDR2 SQIVND, per germline (reference sequence). The length of the CDR3 is 15 residues. J was trimmed by 5 bases and V by 3 bases; bases with no gene match: 7.

The chain employs TRBV6-1 and TRBJ2-3, with D possibly TRBD1 on 6 matching bases. The CDR3 is 15 residues long. Trimming stripped 2 bases from V and 2 bases from J, with 11 bases between. The germline CDR1 and CDR2 sequences are MNHNS and SASEGT. For the CDR3, the DNA is TGTGCCAGCAGTGAATTAGGGGGATTCACAGATACGCAGTATTTT. As protein: CASSELGGFTDTQYF.

The rearrangement uses TRBV11-2 and TRBJ1-5; D call uncertain. V was pared by 1 base and J by 7 bases, with 8 bases between. CDR1 and CDR2 (germline): SGHAT, FQNNGV. The CDR3 consists of 13 residues. The CDR3 nucleotides read TGTGCCAGCAGCTTAGGGGGAGCACAGCCCCAGCATTTT. The encoded protein is CASSLGGAQPQHF.

The chain uses TRBV18 and TRBJ1-4; TRBD1 aligns across 8 bases. Per germline, CDR1 KGHSH and CDR2 LQKENI. The V gene end was trimmed by 5 bases and the J gene end by 10 bases; junction bases not matched to a gene: 3. This CDR3 contains 12 residues. CDR3 sequence reads: CASSGGQGKLFF. The DNA for the CDR3 is TGTGCCAGCTCAGGCGGACAGGGAAAACTGTTTTTT.